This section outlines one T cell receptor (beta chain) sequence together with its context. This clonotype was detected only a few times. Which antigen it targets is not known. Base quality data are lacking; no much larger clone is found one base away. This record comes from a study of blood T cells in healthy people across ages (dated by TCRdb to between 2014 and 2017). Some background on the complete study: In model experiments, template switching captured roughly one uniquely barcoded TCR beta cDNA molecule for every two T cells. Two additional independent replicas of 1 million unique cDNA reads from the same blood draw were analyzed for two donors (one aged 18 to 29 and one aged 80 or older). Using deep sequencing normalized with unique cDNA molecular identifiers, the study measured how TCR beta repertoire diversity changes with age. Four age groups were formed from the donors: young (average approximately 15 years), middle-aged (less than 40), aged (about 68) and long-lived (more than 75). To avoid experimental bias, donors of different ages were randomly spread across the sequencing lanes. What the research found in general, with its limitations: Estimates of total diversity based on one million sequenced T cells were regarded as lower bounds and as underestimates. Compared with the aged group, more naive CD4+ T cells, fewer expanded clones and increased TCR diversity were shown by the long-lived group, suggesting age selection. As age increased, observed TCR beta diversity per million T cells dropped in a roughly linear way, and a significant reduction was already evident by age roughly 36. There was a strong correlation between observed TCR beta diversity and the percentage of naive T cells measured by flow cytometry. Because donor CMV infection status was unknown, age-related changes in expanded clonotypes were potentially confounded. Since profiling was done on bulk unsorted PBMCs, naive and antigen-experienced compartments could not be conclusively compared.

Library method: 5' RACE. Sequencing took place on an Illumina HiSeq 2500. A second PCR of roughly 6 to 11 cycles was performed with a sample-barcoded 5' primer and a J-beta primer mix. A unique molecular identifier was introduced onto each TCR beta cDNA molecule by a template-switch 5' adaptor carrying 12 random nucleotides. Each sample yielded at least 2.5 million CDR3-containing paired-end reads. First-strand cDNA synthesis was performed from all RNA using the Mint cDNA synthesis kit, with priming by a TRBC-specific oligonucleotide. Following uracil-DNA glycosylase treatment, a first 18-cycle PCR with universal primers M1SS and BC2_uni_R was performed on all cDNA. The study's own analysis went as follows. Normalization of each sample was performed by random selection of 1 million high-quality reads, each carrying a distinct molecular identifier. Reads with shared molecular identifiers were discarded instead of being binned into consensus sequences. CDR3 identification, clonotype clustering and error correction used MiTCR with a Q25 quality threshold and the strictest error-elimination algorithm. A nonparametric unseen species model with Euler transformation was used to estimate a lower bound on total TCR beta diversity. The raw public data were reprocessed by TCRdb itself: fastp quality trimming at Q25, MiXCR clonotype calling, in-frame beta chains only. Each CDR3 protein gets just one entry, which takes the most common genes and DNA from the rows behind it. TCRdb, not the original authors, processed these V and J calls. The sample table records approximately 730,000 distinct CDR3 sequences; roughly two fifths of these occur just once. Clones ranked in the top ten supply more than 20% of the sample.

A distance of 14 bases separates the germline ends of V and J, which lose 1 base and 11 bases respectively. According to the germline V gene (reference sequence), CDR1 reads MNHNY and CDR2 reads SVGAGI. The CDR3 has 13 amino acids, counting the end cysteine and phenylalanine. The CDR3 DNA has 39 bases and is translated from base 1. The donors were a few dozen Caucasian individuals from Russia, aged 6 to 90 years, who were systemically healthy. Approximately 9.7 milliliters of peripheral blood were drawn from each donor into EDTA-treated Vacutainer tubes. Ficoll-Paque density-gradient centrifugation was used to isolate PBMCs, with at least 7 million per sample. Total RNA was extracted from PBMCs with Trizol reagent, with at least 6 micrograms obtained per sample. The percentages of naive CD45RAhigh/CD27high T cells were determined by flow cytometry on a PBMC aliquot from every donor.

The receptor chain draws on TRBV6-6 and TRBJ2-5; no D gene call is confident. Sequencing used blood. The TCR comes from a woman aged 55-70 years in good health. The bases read TGTGCCAGCAGTTACTTTGACGGCAATGAGCAGTACTTC. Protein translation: CASSYFDGNEQYF.